The rows below give T cell receptor beta chains drawn from one sample of a study of blood T cell repertoires in COVID-19. Clones were read by immunoSEQ multiplex PCR, and TCRdb kept only the in-frame ones, dropping some. The data hold about 250,000 clones, with around 88% observed a single time. The sample comprised peripheral blood. Receptors were obtained from an elderly man with acute or convalescent COVID-19. The CDR3 runs from the conserved cysteine through the conserved F or W. The D gene is left open where the match is weak. The size of a clone is reported for some rows only, either as once, few or many, or as a class for expanded clones.

length	J	V	D	size	DNA	CDR3
14	TRBJ2-5	TRBV18	TRBD1	.	TGTGCCAGCTCACCTGGACAGGGTAAAGAGACCCAGTACTTC	CASSPGQGKETQYF
17	TRBJ1-1	TRBV15	TRBD1	.	TGTGCCACCAGCAGACTTTGGACAGGGACCATGAACACTGAAGCTTTCTTT	CATSRLWTGTMNTEAFF
15	TRBJ1-1	TRBV28	.	.	TGTGCCAGCAGTCCCCAGGGTACAGGTGGGGCTGAAGCTTTCTTT	CASSPQGTGGAEAFF
17	TRBJ2-3	TRBV24-1	.	.	TGTGCCACCAGTGACCGCCGTACCAGAGGAGGGCCAGATACGCAGTATTTT	CATSDRRTRGGPDTQYF
14	TRBJ1-4	TRBV19	.	.	TGTGCCAGTAGTGCACAGGACCTGGGAGAAAAACTGTTTTTT	CASSAQDLGEKLFF
14	TRBJ2-1	TRBV6-4	TRBD2	.	TGTGCCAGCAGTGAACTAGCGTTTTCCAATGAGCAGTTCTTC	CASSELAFSNEQFF
12	TRBJ1-1	TRBV3-1/TRBV3-2	.	.	TGTGCCAGCAGCCTTCCCGGGAGAAGAGCTTTCTTT	CASSLPGRRAFF
14	TRBJ1-4	TRBV7-9	.	.	TGTGCCAGCAGCTTAGCGGTTACACCTGAAAAACTGTTTTTT	CASSLAVTPEKLFF
13	TRBJ2-5	TRBV5-6	.	.	TGTGCCAGCAGCCCCCGCTCAGGGCGGACCCAGTACTTC	CASSPRSGRTQYF
14	TRBJ1-3	TRBV7-7	TRBD1	.	TGTGCCAGCAGTCAGACAGGGGCTGGAAACACCATATATTTT	CASSQTGAGNTIYF
14	TRBJ2-1	TRBV6-2/TRBV6-3	.	few	TGTGCCAGCAGTCCAGAGTTGGGGCGCAATGAGCAGTTCTTC	CASSPELGRNEQFF
14	TRBJ2-1	TRBV5-1	.	few	TGCGCCAGCAGCCCCGGGACTCTTAAAAATGAGCAGTTCTTC	CASSPGTLKNEQFF
13	TRBJ1-2	TRBV7-9	.	.	TGTGCCAGCACCGCCAGGGCCAACTATGGCTACACCTTC	CASTARANYGYTF
15	TRBJ1-1	TRBV11-2	.	once	TGTGCCAGCAGCTTAGTTTCAGGGTTTCGGACTGAAGCTTTCTTT	CASSLVSGFRTEAFF
16	TRBJ2-1	TRBV6-5	TRBD1	.	TGTGCCAGCAGTTACTCTGACAGGGGACCCTACAATGAGCAGTTCTTC	CASSYSDRGPYNEQFF
14	TRBJ1-1	TRBV6-2/TRBV6-3	.	.	TGTGCCAGCAGTCGGAGGGGTTTGAACACTGAAGCTTTCTTT	CASSRRGLNTEAFF
14	TRBJ1-5	TRBV7-9	.	.	TGTGCCAGCAGCTTGGGGGGGTTGAATCAGCCCCAGCATTTT	CASSLGGLNQPQHF
13	TRBJ1-2	TRBV9	TRBD1	.	TGTGCCAGCCATAACCTACAGGGGAACGGCTACACCTTC	CASHNLQGNGYTF
13	TRBJ2-1	TRBV29-1	TRBD1	.	TGCAGCGTTGAATCGACAGGGGGCTATGAGCAGTTCTTC	CSVESTGGYEQFF
15	TRBJ2-5	TRBV3-1/TRBV3-2	.	.	TGTGCCAGCAGCCAAGGGGCAGGCAGCCAAGAGACCCAGTACTTC	CASSQGAGSQETQYF
15	TRBJ2-5	TRBV7-2	.	.	TGTGCCAGCAGCGCGAAGCCCCTACTGCAAGAGACCCAGTACTTC	CASSAKPLLQETQYF
13	TRBJ2-3	TRBV19	.	.	TGTGCCAGTCGACCCAGCGGCACAGATACGCAGTATTTT	CASRPSGTDTQYF
14	TRBJ2-2	TRBV11-3	.	.	TGTGCCAGCAGCTCGAGCGTGAACACCGGGGAGCTGTTTTTT	CASSSSVNTGELFF
17	TRBJ2-2	TRBV3-1/TRBV3-2	TRBD2	.	TGTGCCAGCAGCCAAGATGAACTAGCGGGAGTCACCGGGGAGCTGTTTTTT	CASSQDELAGVTGELFF
16	TRBJ2-1	TRBV4-3	.	.	TGCGCCAGCAGCCTTCAGCGGGCGAGCTCCTACAATGAGCAGTTCTTC	CASSLQRASSYNEQFF
16	TRBJ2-5	TRBV11-2	TRBD1	.	TGTGCCAGCAGCTTAAGAAGCCCGGACAGGGAGGAGACCCAGTACTTC	CASSLRSPDREETQYF
12	TRBJ1-1	TRBV5-6	.	.	TGTGCCAGCAGCTTGGGGCAGCGTGAAGCTTTCTTT	CASSLGQREAFF
15	TRBJ2-3	TRBV7-9	TRBD1	many	TGTGCCAGCAGCCAGGGACAGGGGGTGACAGATACGCAGTATTTT	CASSQGQGVTDTQYF
13	TRBJ1-2	TRBV14	.	.	TGTGCCACTGTCCTACTAGCTAACTATGGCTACACCTTC	CATVLLANYGYTF
16	TRBJ2-4	TRBV4-2	TRBD2	.	TGTGCCAGCAGCCAAGATGGAGGACTAGCGGGAGGGGGACAGTACTTC	CASSQDGGLAGGGQYF
14	TRBJ1-4	TRBV7-9	TRBD1	.	TGTGCCAGCAGCTTGGCAGGGGGCTTTGAAAAACTGTTTTTT	CASSLAGGFEKLFF
15	TRBJ2-1	TRBV9	.	.	TGTGCCAGCAGCGCAGAGTTGCTAGGCCTAAATGAACAGTTCTTC	CASSAELLGLNEQFF
20	TRBJ2-6	TRBV7-8	TRBD1	.	TGTGCCAGCAGCTTAGCTCCCTCGACAGGGGGCATACGTGGGGCCAACGTCCTGACTTTC	CASSLAPSTGGIRGANVLTF
17	TRBJ1-5	TRBV6-1	.	few	TGTGCCAGCAGTGAAAGGGGGTTAAGGAGCAGCAATCAGCCCCAGCATTTT	CASSERGLRSSNQPQHF
17	TRBJ1-4	TRBV27	TRBD1	.	TGTGCCAGCAGTTTAAATATTCGAGGGGGCGCCGTTGAAAAACTGTTTTTT	CASSLNIRGGAVEKLFF
15	TRBJ1-2	TRBV4-3	.	.	TGCGCCAGCAGCCAAGGCAGGGCATCTAACTATGGCTACACCTTC	CASSQGRASNYGYTF
13	TRBJ2-7	TRBV6-5	.	.	TGTGCCAGCCGCGGGACAGACTCCTACGAGCAGTACTTC	CASRGTDSYEQYF
15	TRBJ1-1	TRBV29-1	.	.	TGCAGCGTCCACGATATAGACAGGCGGAACACTGAAGCTTTCTTT	CSVHDIDRRNTEAFF
14	TRBJ2-2	TRBV7-9	.	.	TGTGCCAGCAGCTTAGCTCTGGCAGCCGGGGAGCTGTTTTTT	CASSLALAAGELFF
15	TRBJ2-5	TRBV19	.	.	TGTGCCAGTGGGGGACTCGACGGAGGAAGAGAGACCCAGTACTTC	CASGGLDGGRETQYF
13	TRBJ1-1	TRBV6-2/TRBV6-3	.	.	TGTGCCAGCAGTTACAACGGGAACACTGAAGCTTTCTTT	CASSYNGNTEAFF
15	TRBJ1-6	TRBV14	.	.	TGTGCCAGCAGCTCTAATACCGCCTATAATTCACCCCTCCACTTT	CASSSNTAYNSPLHF
15	TRBJ1-6	TRBV2	.	few	TGTGCCAGCGCACCGGGGGATGGTTATAATTCACCCCTCCACTTT	CASAPGDGYNSPLHF
16	TRBJ2-1	TRBV9	TRBD2	once	TGTGCCAGCAGCCATTCGCCTAGCGGGGGGGCGAGTGAGCAGTTCTTC	CASSHSPSGGASEQFF
14	TRBJ1-5	TRBV2	TRBD1	.	TGTGCCAGCAGGGTAGACAGGGATTATCAGCCCCAGCATTTT	CASRVDRDYQPQHF
15	TRBJ1-5	TRBV2	.	.	TGTGCCAGCAGTGAAAGAAGCGATAGCAATCAGCCCCAGCATTTT	CASSERSDSNQPQHF
17	TRBJ2-3	TRBV7-2	TRBD1	.	TGTGCCAGCAGTTTAAGGTGGAACAGGGGGTTCCCAGATACGCAGTATTTT	CASSLRWNRGFPDTQYF
18	TRBJ1-5	TRBV18	.	.	TGTGCCAGCTCAACGGGGGGTACTGGGGATCCGAGGAATCAGCCCCAGCATTTT	CASSTGGTGDPRNQPQHF
14	TRBJ1-4	TRBV20-1	.	.	TGCAGTGCGAGTTCAGGAAACCTCGGCGAAAAACTGTTTTTT	CSASSGNLGEKLFF
15	TRBJ2-5	TRBV11-1	TRBD2	.	TGTGCCAGCAGCTCTAGCGGGGGCTTCCAAGAGACCCAGTACTTC	CASSSSGGFQETQYF
15	TRBJ2-1	TRBV6-5	TRBD1	.	TGTGCCAGCAGACCACAGGGGGCTAAAGACAATGAGCAGTTCTTC	CASRPQGAKDNEQFF
14	TRBJ2-3	TRBV2	TRBD1	.	TGTGCCAGCAGCCGGGACAGGGGCCGGGATACGCAGTATTTT	CASSRDRGRDTQYF
15	TRBJ2-3	TRBV5-1	TRBD2	.	TGCGCCAGCAGCAATACCGGGACTAGCCCAGATACGCAGTATTTT	CASSNTGTSPDTQYF